These T cell receptor beta chains were read from a single sample in a study of blood T cells in healthy people across ages. MiXCR, run by TCRdb on the 5' RACE reads, gives a single entry per CDR3 protein. The sample records 920,000 or so distinct CDR3 sequences, more than 40% being singletons. Sequencing was done on a sample of blood. The receptors derive from a woman in her fifties or sixties in good health. The conserved cysteine and the conserved F or W are not part of the CDR3 here. Clone size is stated in some rows and not others, as once, few, many or a class when expanded.

CDR3 protein,clone size,CDR3 length,J gene,V gene
ASSPGTSVPF,-,10,TRBJ2-1,TRBV7-3
ASRVAGVDTQY,few,11,TRBJ2-3,TRBV5-1
ASSLEGTLAKNIQY,many,14,TRBJ2-4,TRBV5-1
ASGNYEQY,many,8,TRBJ2-7,TRBV12-3/TRBV12-4
ASSQGGQGEQY,-,11,TRBJ2-7,TRBV3-1
ASSNEFKQF,-,9,TRBJ2-1,TRBV6-5
SAHLSGRTYNEQY,-,13,-,TRBV20-1
SVATSLDTQY,-,10,TRBJ2-3,TRBV29-1
ASSEIYSVNQPQH,few,13,TRBJ1-5,TRBV6-1
SARPSALAGGPLSTDTQY,-,18,TRBJ2-3,TRBV20-1
SARSGSGSLHNEQF,once,14,TRBJ2-1,TRBV20-1
ASSQAGANIQY,-,11,TRBJ2-4,TRBV3-1